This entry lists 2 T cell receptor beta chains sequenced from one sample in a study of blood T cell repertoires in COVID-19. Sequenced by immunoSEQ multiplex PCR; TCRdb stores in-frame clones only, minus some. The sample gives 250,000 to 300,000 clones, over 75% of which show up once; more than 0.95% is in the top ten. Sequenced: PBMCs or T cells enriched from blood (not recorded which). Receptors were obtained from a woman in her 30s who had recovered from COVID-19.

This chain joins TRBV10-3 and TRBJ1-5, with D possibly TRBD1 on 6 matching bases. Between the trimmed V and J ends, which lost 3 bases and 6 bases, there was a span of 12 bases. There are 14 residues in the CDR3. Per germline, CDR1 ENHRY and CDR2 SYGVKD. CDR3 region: CAISETRGPQPQHF. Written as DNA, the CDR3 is TGTGCCATCAGTGAAACGCGGGGGCCTCAGCCCCAGCATTTT.

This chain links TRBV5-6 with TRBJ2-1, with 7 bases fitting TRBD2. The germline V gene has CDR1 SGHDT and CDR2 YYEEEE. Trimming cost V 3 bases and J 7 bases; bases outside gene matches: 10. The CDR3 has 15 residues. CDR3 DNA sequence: TGTGCCAGCAGCTCTCGGGAGGCCGCGTGGAATGAGCAGTTCTTC. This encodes CASSSREAAWNEQFF.